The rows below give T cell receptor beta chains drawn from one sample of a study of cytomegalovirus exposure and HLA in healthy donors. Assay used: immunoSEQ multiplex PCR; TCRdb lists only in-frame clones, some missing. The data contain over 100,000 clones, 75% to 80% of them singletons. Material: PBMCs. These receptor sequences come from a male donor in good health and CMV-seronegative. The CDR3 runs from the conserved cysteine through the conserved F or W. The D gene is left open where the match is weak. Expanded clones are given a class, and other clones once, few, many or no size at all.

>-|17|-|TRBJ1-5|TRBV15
CATSRDWRGRSNQPQHF
TGTGCCACCAGCAGAGATTGGAGGGGTAGGAGCAATCAGCCCCAGCATTTT
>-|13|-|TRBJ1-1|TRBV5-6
CASSNRQNTEAFF
TGTGCCAGCAGCAATCGACAGAACACTGAAGCTTTCTTT
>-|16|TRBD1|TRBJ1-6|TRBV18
CASSSTGGITESPLHF
TGTGCCAGCTCATCGACAGGGGGAATAACGGAATCACCCCTCCACTTT
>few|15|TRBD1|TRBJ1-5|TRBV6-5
CASSSFGQGGQPQHF
TGTGCCAGCAGTTCTTTCGGACAGGGTGGCCAGCCCCAGCATTTT
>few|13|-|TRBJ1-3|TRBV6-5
CASRTVSGNTIYF
TGTGCCAGTCGGACAGTCTCTGGAAACACCATATATTTT
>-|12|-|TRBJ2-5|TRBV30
CAWAGLGETQYF
TGTGCCTGGGCCGGGTTGGGAGAGACCCAGTACTTC
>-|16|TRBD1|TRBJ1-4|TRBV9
CASSVGVGTVNEKLFF
TGTGCCAGCAGCGTAGGGGTGGGGACAGTCAATGAAAAACTGTTTTTT
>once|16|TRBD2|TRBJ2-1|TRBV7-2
CASSLVWGTSSNEQFF
TGTGCCAGCAGCTTAGTTTGGGGGACTAGTTCGAATGAGCAGTTCTTC
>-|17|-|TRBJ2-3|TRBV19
CASSSTRRPKGADTQYF
TGTGCCAGTAGCTCAACCCGCCGTCCCAAGGGGGCAGATACGCAGTATTTT
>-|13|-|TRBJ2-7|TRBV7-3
CASSLGAYYEQYF
TGTGCCAGCAGCTTAGGGGCTTACTACGAGCAGTACTTC